These 27 T cell receptor beta chains were sequenced from one sample in a study of blood T cells in healthy people across ages. For the second PCR, which ran for about 7 to 11 cycles, a sample-barcoded 5' primer and a J-beta primer mix were used. TCRdb re-derived calls from the 5' RACE reads in MiXCR, one entry per CDR3 protein. The sample yields hundreds of thousands of distinct CDR3 sequences, 20% to 30% seen once. This sample was also put to use in a study of T cells of mothers and their children.

Sequencing was performed on blood. The receptors were gathered from a boy aged 5-17 years in good health.

The chain joins TRBV7-9 to TRBJ2-7; D call uncertain. Looked up from germline, CDR1 is SEHNR and CDR2 is FQNEAQ (reference sequence). The CDR3 length is 11 residues. Trimming stripped 5 bases from V and 7 bases from J, with 9 bases between. CDR3 sequence: CASSPGIEQYF. CDR3 sequence (DNA): TGTGCCAGCAGCCCTGGAATTGAGCAGTACTTC.

This clonotype has more than one count but fewer than ten. This sequence joins TRBV10-3 and TRBJ1-5; D is possibly TRBD1 (5 bases). The CDR3 length is 13 residues. V lost 10 bases to trimming and J lost 4 bases, with 14 bases between them. Germline loops: CDR1 ENHRY, CDR2 SYGVKD. The CDR3 is CANGPGINQPQHF. CDR3 nucleotides: TGTGCCAACGGTCCAGGGATAAATCAGCCCCAGCATTTT.

This chain joins TRBV29-1 and TRBJ2-7, with no clear D. V lost 2 bases to trimming and J lost 2 bases, with 22 bases between them. This CDR3 has 17 amino acids. In germline, CDR1 is SQVTM, CDR2 ANQGSEA. As DNA, the CDR3 is TGCAGCGTTGAAAGTAAACCCACCGCGAGAGGTGCCTACGAGCAGTACTTC. Residues: CSVESKPTARGAYEQYF.

The V call is TRBV7-2, the J call TRBJ2-7, with 9 bases fitting TRBD1. The trim removed 3 bases at V and 4 bases at J, leaving 7 bases unmatched. Per the germline V gene, CDR1 is SGHTA and CDR2 is FQGNSA. The CDR3 extends over 15 amino acids. CDR3 nucleotide sequence: TGTGCCAGCAGCTTTGGGGGACAGGGTAATTACGAGCAGTACTTC. Encoded protein: CASSFGGQGNYEQYF.

The chain carries TRBV20-1 and TRBJ2-1, with unresolved D. CDR1 and CDR2 from the germline V gene are DFQATT and SNEGSKA (reference sequence). Trimming removed 3 bases from V and 0 bases from J, with 9 bases in between. CDR3 length: 14 amino acids. As DNA, the CDR3 is TGCAGTGCTAGCCACCCGAGCTCCTACAATGAGCAGTTCTTC. Translated: CSASHPSSYNEQFF.

The J gene is TRBJ1-2, the V gene TRBV30, with D possibly being TRBD1 (6 bases). V was trimmed by 1 base and J by 2 bases, leaving 14 bases between them. Per germline, CDR1 GTSNPN and CDR2 SVGIG (reference sequence). The CDR3 covers 15 residues. The CDR3 DNA is TGTGCCTGGAGTGCCCTTGAGGACAGCAACTATGGCTACACCTTC. Protein product: CAWSALEDSNYGYTF.

This clonotype was counted many times. The chain has TRBV6-4 and TRBJ2-1; 10 bases align to TRBD2. After removal of 3 bases from V and 3 bases from J, the junction contained 2 bases not matched to a gene. The CDR3 has 15 residues. Per germline, CDR1 MRHNA and CDR2 SNTAGT. The CDR3 nucleotides read TGTGCCAGCAGTGAAGCGGGGGGGAACTACAATGAGCAGTTCTTC. This encodes CASSEAGGNYNEQFF.

V usage is TRBV20-1 and J usage is TRBJ2-1; 7 nucleotides agree with TRBD2. This CDR3 region has 16 residues. Trimming at V came to 7 bases and at J to 4 bases, leaving 16 bases not matched to a gene. The V gene's germline CDR1 is DFQATT and CDR2 SNEGSKA (reference sequence). DNA for the CDR3: TGCAGTGGCACAAGCGGCGGTGCGGGAGTTTACAATGAGCAGTTCTTC. It specifies CSGTSGGAGVYNEQFF.

This chain joins TRBV10-3 and TRBJ2-7; no firm D call. The CDR3 covers 13 residues. Per germline, CDR1 ENHRY and CDR2 SYGVKD. V was trimmed by 4 bases and J by 0 bases, leaving 7 bases between them. CDR3 sequence (DNA): TGTGCCATCAGTGGTGAGGTCTCCTACGAGCAGTACTTC. Translated, it gives CAISGEVSYEQYF.

V usage is TRBV23-1 and J usage is TRBJ2-7; no reliable D call. TRBV23-1 is an open reading frame, and its role is uncertain. The V gene lost 0 bases and the J gene lost 2 bases, with 14 bases spanning the gap. CDR3 size: 16 residues. CDR3 sequence: CASSQSNPEWTYEQYF. CDR3 nucleotide sequence: TGCGCCAGCAGTCAATCGAACCCCGAGTGGACCTACGAGCAGTACTTC.

V gene TRBV9 combines with J gene TRBJ2-2; no definite D call. The ends were cut back, 3 bases at V and 4 bases at J, with 10 bases in the middle. The CDR3 spans 14 residues. The germline V gene has CDR1 SGDLS and CDR2 YYNGEE. CDR3 region: CASSGVLGTGELFF. The CDR3 DNA follows: TGTGCCAGCAGCGGCGTACTGGGCACCGGGGAGCTGTTTTTT.

The chain employs TRBV12-3 or TRBV12-4 and TRBJ1-2; 7 positions agree with TRBD1. The CDR3 runs 11 residues. The V gene end was trimmed by 6 bases and the J gene end by 7 bases; junction bases not matched to a gene: 2. In DNA, the CDR3 is TGTGCCAGCAGCGACAGGGCTGGCTACACCTTC. Protein sequence: CASSDRAGYTF.

This clonotype was seen only a few times. V is TRBV28 and J is TRBJ2-4; D is unclear. Trimming removed 4 bases from V and 0 bases from J, with 10 bases in between. Germline lookup yields CDR1 MDHEN and CDR2 SYDVKM. The CDR3 spans 15 residues. Written as DNA, the CDR3 is TGTGCCAGCAGTTGGACGTCCCTAGCCAAAAACATTCAGTACTTC. It specifies CASSWTSLAKNIQYF.

The CDR3 bases are TGTGCCATCAGTGCCGGACTAGCGGGGGGGACGAACACCGGGGAGCTGTTTTTT. Translation: CAISAGLAGGTNTGELFF. V is TRBV10-3 and J is TRBJ2-2; 15 bases agree with TRBD2. Losses at the gene ends were 4 bases for V and 0 bases for J; bases not matched to a gene: 3. The CDR3 has 18 residues. CDR1 and CDR2 (germline): ENHRY, SYGVKD.

This clonotype was counted a few times. This sequence joins TRBV29-1 and TRBJ2-5, with 7 nucleotides matching TRBD1. This CDR3 region has 14 residues. V trimming: 4 bases; J trimming: 3 bases; junction bases outside the gene matches: 8. Germline V lookup: CDR1 SQVTM, CDR2 ANQGSEA. CDR3 nucleotide sequence: TGCAGCGTTGGAATTGGGACAGCTGAAGAGACCCAGTACTTC. Translating it yields CSVGIGTAEETQYF.

The rearrangement uses TRBV5-1 and TRBJ2-1, with 9 bases fitting TRBD2. Germline CDR1 reads SGHRS; CDR2 reads YFSETQ. V lost 3 bases and J lost 8; bases outside the gene matches: 9. The CDR3 is 15 residues long. The CDR3: CASSSRGSGGYEQFF. The CDR3 DNA sequence: TGCGCCAGCAGCTCCCGGGGGAGCGGGGGGTATGAGCAGTTCTTC.

This chain connects TRBV9 to TRBJ1-5; unclear D gene. Trimming pared 4 bases from V and 2 bases from J, leaving 13 bases between. This CDR3 comprises 15 residues. Germline V gene lookup returns CDR1 SGDLS and CDR2 YYNGEE. CDR3 protein: CASSPRVDGNQPQHF. The CDR3 DNA is TGTGCCAGCAGCCCACGCGTTGACGGCAATCAGCCCCAGCATTTT.

This clonotype appeared once. This chain uses TRBV5-1 with TRBJ1-2; D gene uncertain. This CDR3 is 13 amino acids long. The germline V gene has CDR1 SGHRS and CDR2 YFSETQ. Trimming shortened V by 3 bases and J by 9 bases, and 15 bases separated the two germline ends. CDR3 coding DNA: TGCGCCAGCAGCTCAGGACTTATGGATCGCTACACCTTC. Protein: CASSSGLMDRYTF.

The chain is built from TRBV7-9 and TRBJ1-3; D gene uncertain. This CDR3 is built from 13 residues. V lost 1 base and J 7 bases, leaving 8 bases between the germline ends. Germline V gene sequence: CDR1 SEHNR, CDR2 FQNEAQ (reference sequence). The CDR3 sequence is CASSLVPWNTIYF. The CDR3, as DNA: TGTGCCAGCAGCTTAGTCCCGTGGAACACCATATATTTT. Using reference TRBV7-9 and TRBJ1-3 for the parts outside the CDR3, the full variable domain is DTGVSQNPRHKITKRGQNVTFRCDPISEHNRLYWYRQTLGQGPEFLTYFQNEAQLEKSRLLSDRFSAERPKGSFSTLEIQRTEQGDSAMYLCASSLVPWNTIYFGEGSWLTVV.

This clonotype occurred a few times. The chain uses TRBV20-1 and TRBJ2-3; the D is unclear. Between the trimmed V and J ends, which lost 8 bases and 3 bases, there was a span of 18 bases. The CDR3 totals 14 residues. Germline V CDR1 and CDR2: DFQATT, SNEGSKA (reference sequence). The CDR3 spells CSPTVGSLTDTQYF. The CDR3 DNA reads as TGCAGTCCAACAGTGGGTTCCCTTACAGATACGCAGTATTTT.

The J gene is TRBJ1-4, the V gene TRBV4-1; TRBD1 matches at 8 bases. Germline V gene data show CDR1 as MGHRA and CDR2 as YSYEKL. The junction had 12 bases not matched to a gene; V was cut back by 2 bases and J by 10 bases. There are 16 residues in the CDR3. The CDR3 sequence: CASSQTPSGGAGKLFF. CDR3 in DNA: TGCGCCAGCAGCCAAACGCCCTCAGGGGGCGCGGGAAAACTGTTTTTT.

The chain is built from TRBV20-1 and TRBJ2-5, with D perhaps TRBD1 (6 bases). The CDR3 has 13 amino acids. Trimming stripped 5 bases from V and 1 base from J, with 11 bases between. CDR1 is DFQATT and CDR2 is SNEGSKA in the germline V gene (reference sequence). The DNA for the CDR3 is TGCAGTGCTGGGCAGGGGAGCCAAGAGACCCAGTACTTC. Its translation is CSAGQGSQETQYF.

A few counts support this clonotype. The J gene is TRBJ1-1, the V gene TRBV15; tentatively, D is TRBD1 (6 bases). The CDR3 extends over 14 amino acids. CDR1 LNHNV and CDR2 YYDKDF come from the germline V gene (reference sequence). V dropped 5 bases and J dropped 2 bases, with 12 bases sitting between them. CDR3 sequence reads: CATSGPQGNTEAFF. The CDR3 coding sequence is TGTGCCACCAGCGGTCCACAGGGAAACACTGAAGCTTTCTTT.

This clonotype has only a few counts. The J gene is TRBJ2-3, the V gene TRBV20-1; tentatively, D is TRBD1 or TRBD2 (5 bases each). CDR3 size: 14 residues. V shed 3 bases and J shed 1 base, with 11 bases lying between them. The germline V gene encodes CDR1 DFQATT and CDR2 SNEGSKA (reference sequence). In DNA, the CDR3 is TGCAGTGCTAGTGGCTGGGACGGCACAGATACGCAGTATTTT. Its translation: CSASGWDGTDTQYF.

This clonotype occurred a few times. The V gene is TRBV15, the J gene TRBJ1-5, with no clear D. Germline CDR1 and CDR2: LNHNV and YYDKDF (reference sequence). The CDR3 spans 17 residues. V lost 0 bases and J lost 0, with 12 bases in between. Here the CDR3 DNA reads TGTGCCACCAGCAGAGATACAACCGGGAATAGCAATCAGCCCCAGCATTTT. As protein: CATSRDTTGNSNQPQHF.

The rearrangement links TRBV6-5 to TRBJ1-2; 8 bases fit TRBD1. Germline-derived CDR1 and CDR2 are MNHEY and SVGAGI. Trimming at V came to 6 bases and at J to 8 bases, leaving 8 bases not matched to a gene. The CDR3 is 13 residues long. The CDR3 region is CASRTDRVGGYTF. The CDR3 coding sequence is TGTGCCAGCAGAACGGACAGGGTAGGCGGCTACACCTTC.

This clonotype turned up a few times. The chain carries TRBV20-1 and TRBJ2-5; D might be TRBD1 or TRBD2, each matching 5 bases. Germline CDR1 DFQATT, CDR2 SNEGSKA (reference sequence). Trimming pared 3 bases from V and 0 bases from J, leaving 14 bases between. The CDR3 extends over 15 amino acids. The CDR3 loop reads CSASFGGAYQETQYF. The CDR3 DNA reads as TGCAGTGCTAGCTTTGGGGGTGCTTACCAAGAGACCCAGTACTTC.